This T cell receptor (beta chain) appears in the sequencing data of a study of T cell responses to AZD1222 COVID-19 vaccine. Findings and caveats of the study: Donor demographics were predominantly white British with a female majority; clonal diversity may be underestimated. Spike regions recognized by vaccine-associated CD4 TCRs spanned the protein, led by 160-218 and 743-854.

In the case of this clone: Its specificity is not known.

TCRdb's table, derived via immunoSEQ multiplex PCR, lists solely in-frame clones and lacks some. The sample lists 30,000 to 35,000 clones, approximately 90% occurring once. Trimming pared 4 bases from V and 7 bases from J, leaving 14 bases between. This CDR3 has 13 residues. The sample was peripheral blood, taken on day 0 of AZD1222 vaccination. The chain joins TRBV12-3 or TRBV12-4 to TRBJ2-7; no reliable D call. The sequence was collected from an adult in good health. CDR3 sequence (DNA): TGTGCCAGCAGTTACCCCGGGTTCAGAGAGCAGTACTTC. Protein sequence: CASSYPGFREQYF.